This T cell receptor (beta chain) was captured by sequencing in a study of cytomegalovirus exposure and HLA in healthy donors. Study in general: A later analysis reported the same platform for the 110 or so validation repertoires and the 666 first-cohort repertoires.

V shed 6 bases, J shed 2 bases, and the junction held 6 bases outside the gene matches. Germline V gene sequence: CDR1 SNHLY, CDR2 FYNNEI. The CDR3 contains 16 residues. Note on this clone: The target antigen is unknown.

Produced via immunoSEQ multiplex PCR; TCRdb's table is partial and in-frame only. The table includes around 120,000 clones, roughly 90% detected once. Findings and limits, study-wide: The classifier was said to identify cytomegalovirus status with high specificity and sensitivity.

This receptor was obtained from a woman aged 18-30 years in good health and CMV-seropositive. Sequencing was done on a sample of PBMCs. J is TRBJ2-6 and V is TRBV2; TRBD1 agrees at 8 bases. The CDR3 reads CASRADRATGANVLTF. In DNA, the CDR3 is TGTGCCAGCAGGGCGGACAGGGCGACTGGGGCCAACGTCCTGACTTTC.